This T cell receptor (delta chain) was recovered during a study of delta chains in infants with herpesvirus infections (dated by TCRdb to the early 2020s). A note on the overall study: To characterize gammadelta T cell responses to primary cytomegalovirus (CMV) infection, researchers prospectively followed a birth cohort of Ugandan infants starting at birth. The study searched for a public fetal Vdelta1/Vgamma8 gammadelta TCR clonotype in infants who acquired CMV infection after birth. gammadelta TCRs were sequenced from PBMC obtained from approximately 18 CMV-infected infants (one congenitally infected) and 7 or 8 CMV-uninfected infants for whom sufficient sample was available. Infant blood samples fell into approximate age groups of 1.5, 4, 8 and 12 months. Previously published Belgian fetal and cord blood gammadelta TCR data were included only for comparison and were not generated in this cohort.

General study outcomes and caveats: Within Vdelta1 cells, the frequency of the public clonotype appeared to be inversely correlated with age at infection and to decay rapidly, seemingly not persisting past roughly two months. Of around 18 CMV-infected infants, several carried the public Vdelta1 clonotype: the congenitally infected infant plus three who were infected postnatally before 120 days of age. The public clonotype was detected only at the first time point after infection and was not found in uninfected infants or in infants infected after 120 days. Presence of the public clonotype at levels below the detection limit might still occur in CMV-uninfected infants. A small sample size and the lack of race- or environment-matched controls were noted by the authors, because CMV is acquired by nearly all Ugandans before adulthood.

A remark on this clone: The target of this receptor is not known. No base-level quality is on record; no much larger clone is a single base apart.

The library relied on RT-PCR. To generate TCR cDNA, RNA from PBMC was reverse transcribed using SuperScript II together with primers specific for the gamma chain and the delta chain. The cDNA was purified with AMPure XP beads, then amplified and indexed with Illumina adapters using the Nextera XT Index Kit. gammadelta TCR libraries were sequenced on an Illumina MiSeq with a V2 300-cycle kit. In the authors' own workflow: Using MiXCR v2.1.12, CDR3 sequences were assembled, and reads were mapped onto D, J and V genes obtained from GenBank. VDJtools v1.2.1 was used to analyze the repertoires of the CDR3 clonotypes. Via CATT, TCRdb reprocessed the public reads, and rows with identical DNA were then joined. The V and J calls were determined by TCRdb, not by the authors. Recorded for this sample are roughly 1,300 delta-chain clones; around 30% of them occurred a single time. The ten top clones hold roughly a tenth of the sample.

CDR3 length: 18 amino acids, cysteine to phenylalanine. The only DNA kept is the CDR3, 54 bases in frame from the first base. Per the germline V gene, TSWWSYY is the CDR1 and QGS is the CDR2. Deletion took 5 bases off V and 2 bases off J, with a span of 24 bases between the germline ends. Infants were enrolled after their mothers, pregnant women receiving prenatal care in Kampala, Uganda, were recruited, and documentation of maternal HIV status was required. Families received weekly visits, and collection of infant clinical information, oral swabs and peripheral blood began at 6 weeks of age and continued every 4 months after that. Blood was drawn into heparin tubes, and PBMC were isolated via Ficoll-Paque density gradient centrifugation and then cryopreserved.

The sequencing used peripheral blood, collected at time point 2 of longitudinal follow-up. Recombination connected TRDV1 to TRDJ1; the D match is possibly TRDD2 or TRDD3, with 6 bases aligned in each. The receptor comes from a human donor who was a Ugandan infant, either HIV-exposed or HIV-unexposed (not recorded which). The CDR3 loop reads CALGPDPTGYWDTDKLIF. The sequenced DNA: TGTGCTCTTGGGCCAGATCCTACAGGCTACTGGGATACCGATAAACTCATCTTT.